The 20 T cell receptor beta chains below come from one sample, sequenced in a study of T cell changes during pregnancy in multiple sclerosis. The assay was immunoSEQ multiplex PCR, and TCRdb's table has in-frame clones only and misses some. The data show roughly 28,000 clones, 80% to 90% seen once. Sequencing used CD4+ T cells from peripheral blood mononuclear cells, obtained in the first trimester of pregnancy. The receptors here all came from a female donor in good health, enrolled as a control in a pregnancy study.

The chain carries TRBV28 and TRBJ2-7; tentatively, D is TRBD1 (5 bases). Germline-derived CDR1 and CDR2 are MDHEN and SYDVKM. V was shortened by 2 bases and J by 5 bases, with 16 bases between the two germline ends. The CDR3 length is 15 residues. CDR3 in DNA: TGTGCCAGCAGTTTACTTTTAAGGGGCGCCCACGAGCAGTACTTC. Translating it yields CASSLLLRGAHEQYF. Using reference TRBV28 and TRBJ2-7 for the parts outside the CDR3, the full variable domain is DVKVTQSSRYLVKRTGEKVFLECVQDMDHENMFWYRQDPGLGLRLIYFSYDVKMKEKGDIPEGYSVSREKKERFSLILESASTNQTSMYLCASSLLLRGAHEQYFGPGTRLTVT.

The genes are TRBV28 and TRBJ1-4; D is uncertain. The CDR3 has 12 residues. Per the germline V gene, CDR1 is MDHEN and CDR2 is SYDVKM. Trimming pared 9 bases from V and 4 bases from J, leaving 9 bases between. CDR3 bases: TGTGCCAGTCAGCGACTTAATGAAAAACTGTTTTTT. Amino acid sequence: CASQRLNEKLFF.

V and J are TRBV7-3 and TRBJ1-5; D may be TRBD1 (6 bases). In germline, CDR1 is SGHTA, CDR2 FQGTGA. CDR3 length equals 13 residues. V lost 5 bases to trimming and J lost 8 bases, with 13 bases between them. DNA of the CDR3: TGTGCCAGCAGCGCAGGGGCCCTAGAGCCCCAGCATTTT. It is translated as CASSAGALEPQHF.

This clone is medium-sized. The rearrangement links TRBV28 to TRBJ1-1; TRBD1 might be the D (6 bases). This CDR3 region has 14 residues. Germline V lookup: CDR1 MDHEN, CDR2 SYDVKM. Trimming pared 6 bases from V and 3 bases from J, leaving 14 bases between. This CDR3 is CASRVQQGHTEAFF. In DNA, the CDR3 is TGTGCCAGCAGGGTACAACAGGGTCACACTGAAGCTTTCTTT.

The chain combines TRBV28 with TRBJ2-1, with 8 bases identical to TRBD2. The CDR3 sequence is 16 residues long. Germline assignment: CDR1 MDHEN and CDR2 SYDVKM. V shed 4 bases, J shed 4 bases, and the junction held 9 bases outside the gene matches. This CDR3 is CASSSPWGGGYNEQFF. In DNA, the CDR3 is TGTGCCAGCAGTTCCCCTTGGGGCGGGGGGTACAATGAGCAGTTCTTC.

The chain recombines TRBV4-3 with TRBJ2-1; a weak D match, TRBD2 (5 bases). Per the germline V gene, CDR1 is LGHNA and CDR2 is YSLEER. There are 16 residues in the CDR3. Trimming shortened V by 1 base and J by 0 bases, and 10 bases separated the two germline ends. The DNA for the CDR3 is TGCGCCAGCAGCCAAGTGGGCGGGTACTCCTACAATGAGCAGTTCTTC. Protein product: CASSQVGGYSYNEQFF.

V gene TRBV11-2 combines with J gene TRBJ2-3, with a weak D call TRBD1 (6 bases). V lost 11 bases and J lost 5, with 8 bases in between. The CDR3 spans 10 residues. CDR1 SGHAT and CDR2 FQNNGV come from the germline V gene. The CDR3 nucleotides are TGTGCCTCAGGGGTAGATACGCAGTATTTT. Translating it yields CASGVDTQYF.

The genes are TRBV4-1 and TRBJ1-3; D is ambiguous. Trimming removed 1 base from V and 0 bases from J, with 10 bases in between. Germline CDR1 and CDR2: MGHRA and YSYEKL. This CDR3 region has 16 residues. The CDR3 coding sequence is TGCGCCAGCAGCCAAGTATACCAGGCCTCTGGAAACACCATATATTTT. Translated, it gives CASSQVYQASGNTIYF.

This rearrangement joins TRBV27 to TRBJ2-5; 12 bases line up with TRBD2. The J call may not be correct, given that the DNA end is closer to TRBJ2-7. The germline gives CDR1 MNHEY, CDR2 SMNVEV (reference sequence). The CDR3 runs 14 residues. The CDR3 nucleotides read TGTGCCAGCAGTGGGCTAGCGGGGGGGCACGAGCAGTACTTC. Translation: CASSGLAGGHEQYF.

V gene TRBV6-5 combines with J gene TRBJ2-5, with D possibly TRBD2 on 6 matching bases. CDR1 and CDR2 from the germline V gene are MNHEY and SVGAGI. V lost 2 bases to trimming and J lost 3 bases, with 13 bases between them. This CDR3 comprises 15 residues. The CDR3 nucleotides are TGTGCCAGCAGTTACAGGGCTGGGGGGAAAGAGACCCAGTACTTC. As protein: CASSYRAGGKETQYF.

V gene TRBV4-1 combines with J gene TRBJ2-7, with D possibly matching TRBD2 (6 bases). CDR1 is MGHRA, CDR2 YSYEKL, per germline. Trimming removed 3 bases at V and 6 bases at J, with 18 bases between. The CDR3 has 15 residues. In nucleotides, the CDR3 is TGCGCCAGCAGCCAGCCCCGGGAGCGTCTTGGCGAGCAGTACTTC. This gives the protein CASSQPRERLGEQYF.

The CDR3 coding sequence is TGTGCCAGCAGTTACACAGGGTTAAGCGGGGAGCTGTTTTTT. Its translation is CASSYTGLSGELFF. This chain uses TRBV28 with TRBJ2-2, with D possibly being TRBD1 (6 bases). The germline gives CDR1 MDHEN, CDR2 SYDVKM. The CDR3 is made up of 14 amino acids. Trimming left V 4 bases short and J 7 bases short, with 13 bases between.

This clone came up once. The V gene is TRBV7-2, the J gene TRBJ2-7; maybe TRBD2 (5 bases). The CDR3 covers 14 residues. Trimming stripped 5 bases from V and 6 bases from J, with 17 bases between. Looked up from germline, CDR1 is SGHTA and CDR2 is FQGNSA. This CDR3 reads CASSRGVSPGEQYF. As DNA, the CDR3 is TGTGCCAGCAGCCGGGGTGTCTCTCCGGGCGAGCAGTACTTC. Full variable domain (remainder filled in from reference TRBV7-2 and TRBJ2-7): GAGVSQSPSNKVTEKGKDVELRCDPISGHTALYWYRQSLGQGLEFLIYFQGNSAPDKSGLPSDRFSAERTGGSVSTLTIQRTQQEDSAVYLCASSRGVSPGEQYFGPGTRLTVT.

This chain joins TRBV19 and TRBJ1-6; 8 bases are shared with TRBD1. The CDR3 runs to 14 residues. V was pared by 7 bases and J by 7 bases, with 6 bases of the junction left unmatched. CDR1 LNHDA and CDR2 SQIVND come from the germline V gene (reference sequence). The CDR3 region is CASKATGDNSPLHF. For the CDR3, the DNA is TGTGCCAGTAAAGCGACAGGGGACAATTCACCCCTCCACTTT.

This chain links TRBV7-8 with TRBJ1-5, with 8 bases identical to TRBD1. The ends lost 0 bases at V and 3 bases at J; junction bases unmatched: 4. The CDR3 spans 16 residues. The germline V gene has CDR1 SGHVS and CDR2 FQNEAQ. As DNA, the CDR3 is TGTGCCAGCAGCTTAGCGGACAGGGAGGTCAATCAGCCCCAGCATTTT. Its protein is CASSLADREVNQPQHF.

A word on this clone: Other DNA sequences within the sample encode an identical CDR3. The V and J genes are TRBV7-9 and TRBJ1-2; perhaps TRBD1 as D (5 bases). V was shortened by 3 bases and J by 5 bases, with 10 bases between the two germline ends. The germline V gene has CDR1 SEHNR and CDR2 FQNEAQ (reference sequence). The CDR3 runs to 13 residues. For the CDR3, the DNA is TGTGCCAGCAGCTTTAGGGGCCCTTATGGCTACACCTTC. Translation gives CASSFRGPYGYTF.

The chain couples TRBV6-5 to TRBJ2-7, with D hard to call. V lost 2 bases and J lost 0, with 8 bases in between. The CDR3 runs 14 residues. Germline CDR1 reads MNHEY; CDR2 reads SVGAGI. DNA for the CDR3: TGTGCCAGCAGTTACGGCAGACTCTCCTACGAGCAGTACTTC. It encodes CASSYGRLSYEQYF.

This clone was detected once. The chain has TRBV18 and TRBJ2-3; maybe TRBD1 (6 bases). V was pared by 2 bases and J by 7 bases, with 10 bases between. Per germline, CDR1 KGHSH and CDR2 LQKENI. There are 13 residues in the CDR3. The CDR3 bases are TGTGCCAGCTCACCAGGTACAGGGTATACGCAGTATTTT. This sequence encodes CASSPGTGYTQYF.

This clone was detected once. The CDR3 DNA reads TGCAGTGCTAGTCGAACGGATGAGCAGTTCTTC. Translated: CSASRTDEQFF. The chain employs TRBV20-1 and TRBJ2-1; D remains ambiguous. This CDR3 spans 11 amino acids. The germline CDR1 and CDR2 sequences are DFQATT and SNEGSKA (reference sequence). Trimming cost V 3 bases and J 8 bases, with 8 bases left between them.

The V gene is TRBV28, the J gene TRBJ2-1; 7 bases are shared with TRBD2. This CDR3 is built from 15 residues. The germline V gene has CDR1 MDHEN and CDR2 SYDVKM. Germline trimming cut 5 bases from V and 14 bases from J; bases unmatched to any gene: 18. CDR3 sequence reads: CASSPTHLLGGPKFF. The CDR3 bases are TGTGCCAGCAGTCCTACCCACCTCCTGGGAGGGCCGAAGTTCTTC.